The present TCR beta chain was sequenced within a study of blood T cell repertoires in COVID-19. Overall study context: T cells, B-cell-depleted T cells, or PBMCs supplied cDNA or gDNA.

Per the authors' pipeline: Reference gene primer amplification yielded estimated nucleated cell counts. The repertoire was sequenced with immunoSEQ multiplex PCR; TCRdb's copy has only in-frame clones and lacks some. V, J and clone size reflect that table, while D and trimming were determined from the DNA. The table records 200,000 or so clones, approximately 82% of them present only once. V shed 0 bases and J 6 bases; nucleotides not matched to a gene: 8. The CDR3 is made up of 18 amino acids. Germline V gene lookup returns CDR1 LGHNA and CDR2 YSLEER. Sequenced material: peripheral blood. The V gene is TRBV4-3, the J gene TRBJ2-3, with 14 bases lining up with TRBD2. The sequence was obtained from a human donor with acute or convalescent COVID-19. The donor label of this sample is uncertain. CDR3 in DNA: TGCGCCAGCAGCCAAGAGCTTGAGACTAGCGGGAGGGTTGATACGCAGTATTTT. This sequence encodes CASSQELETSGRVDTQYF.